Presented here are 32 T cell receptor beta chains from one specimen sequenced in a study of beta chain features in type 1 diabetes. Every isolated RNA sample was fully reverse transcribed, so sequencing captured expressed TCRB transcripts. Measured with immunoSEQ multiplex PCR; TCRdb has only the in-frame clones, and not every one. This table holds over 300,000 clones, 6.5% to 10% found once. The sample consisted of central memory CD4+ T cells from blood. These receptors were collected from a woman younger than 35 in good health.

The chain links TRBV2 to TRBJ2-7; 7 nucleotides align to TRBD2. J gave up 4 bases and V 3 bases, and 9 bases lay outside the gene matches. The CDR3 has 15 amino acids. Germline-derived CDR1 and CDR2 are SNHLY and FYNNEI. The CDR3 DNA follows: TGTGCCAGCAGTGAGTTTGGACGCGGGAGATACGAGCAGTACTTC. It yields the protein CASSEFGRGRYEQYF.

This chain uses TRBV5-1 with TRBJ2-2, with TRBD2 matching over 11 bases. The CDR3 runs 18 residues. The V gene's germline CDR1 is SGHRS and CDR2 YFSETQ. Trimming removed 4 bases from V and 5 bases from J; junction bases left unmatched: 13. In DNA form, the CDR3 reads TGCGCCAGCAGCACTCACGCCACTAGCGGGAGAAGAACCGGGGAGCTGTTTTTT. It yields the protein CASSTHATSGRRTGELFF.

The V and J genes are TRBV15 and TRBJ1-4; D uncertain. Trimming removed 0 bases from V and 0 bases from J, with 5 bases in between. From germline, CDR1 is LNHNV and CDR2 YYDKDF (reference sequence). This CDR3 is 15 amino acids long. The CDR3 region is CATSREQTTNEKLFF. CDR3 bases: TGTGCCACCAGCAGAGAGCAGACAACTAATGAAAAACTGTTTTTT.

This clone was recorded a few times. V gene TRBV29-1 combines with J gene TRBJ1-4; 8 bases are a match to TRBD1. The CDR3 consists of 12 residues. The V and J ends lost 7 bases and 7 bases, in that order; junction bases with no gene match: 5. Germline CDR1 SQVTM, CDR2 ANQGSEA. CDR3 in DNA: TGCAGCGCTAGGACAGGGAGTGAAAAACTGTTTTTT. Amino acid sequence: CSARTGSEKLFF.

This clone was seen only a few times. The rearrangement links TRBV28 to TRBJ1-5, with D uncertain. This CDR3 is built from 15 residues. The V and J ends lost 5 bases and 4 bases respectively, with 15 bases between them. Germline CDR1 reads MDHEN; CDR2 reads SYDVKM. The CDR3: CASSARGRGNQPQHF. The CDR3 DNA follows: TGTGCCAGCAGTGCCCGGGGTCGGGGTAATCAGCCCCAGCATTTT.

This clone was picked up many times. The rearrangement uses TRBV2 and TRBJ2-3; 9 bases line up with TRBD1. V lost 5 bases and J lost 0; bases outside the gene matches: 12. The CDR3 length is 18 residues. Germline V CDR1 and CDR2: SNHLY, FYNNEI. This CDR3 is CASSRDRAIPSSTDTQYF. The CDR3 nucleotides are TGTGCCAGCAGTCGGGACAGGGCTATACCCTCTAGCACAGATACGCAGTATTTT.

This clone has just a few counts. The chain has TRBV15 and TRBJ2-2; D not resolved. Trimming took off 0 bases at V and 4 bases at J, with 6 bases between the two ends. The germline gives CDR1 LNHNV, CDR2 YYDKDF (reference sequence). This CDR3 contains 14 residues. This chain's CDR3 is CATSREKATGELFF. CDR3 nucleotide sequence: TGTGCCACCAGCAGAGAAAAAGCCACCGGGGAGCTGTTTTTT.

This clone was seen more than once but under ten times. The chain combines TRBV5-1 with TRBJ2-5; a possible D gene is TRBD1 (6 bases). This CDR3 has 13 residues. Germline V lookup: CDR1 SGHRS, CDR2 YFSETQ. V dropped 3 bases and J dropped 3 bases, with 9 bases sitting between them. The DNA for the CDR3 is TGCGCCAGCAGCTCAGGGGCCGAAGAGACCCAGTACTTC. It yields the protein CASSSGAEETQYF.

In its sample, this clone was seen a few times. The chain employs TRBV6-6 and TRBJ2-1; no reliable D call. The V end was cut by 0 bases, the J end by 0 bases, with 9 bases between. The CDR3 sequence is 16 residues long. Germline CDR1 and CDR2: MNHNY and SVGAGI (reference sequence). CDR3 nucleotide sequence: TGTGCCAGCAGTTACTCCCCTTCTAGCTCCTACAATGAGCAGTTCTTC. Translated, it gives CASSYSPSSSYNEQFF.

The V and J genes are TRBV6-5 and TRBJ1-2; D is unclear. The V and J ends lost 0 bases and 4 bases respectively, with 9 bases between them. Germline lookup yields CDR1 MNHEY and CDR2 SVGAGI. The CDR3 is 14 residues long. Here the CDR3 reads CASSYSTRRYGYTF. The CDR3 bases are TGTGCCAGCAGTTACTCGACCAGGCGCTATGGCTACACCTTC.

This clone was observed at least ten times. The rearrangement joins TRBV23-1 to TRBJ2-6; 8 bases align to TRBD1. Being an ORF, TRBV23-1 has a function that is uncertain. With V trimmed by 6 bases and J by 1 base, 8 bases remained unmatched. CDR3 size: 17 residues. CDR3 protein: CASRSTGAKSGANVLTF. CDR3 DNA: TGCGCCAGCAGATCGACAGGGGCCAAGTCTGGGGCCAACGTCCTGACTTTC.

This clone was detected only a few times. This chain connects TRBV28 to TRBJ1-1; D call uncertain. V shed 3 bases and J shed 5 bases, with 7 bases lying between them. The CDR3 is 12 amino acids. From germline, CDR1 is MDHEN and CDR2 SYDVKM. The CDR3 reads CASSLDHTEAFF. The CDR3 DNA follows: TGTGCCAGCAGTTTGGACCATACTGAAGCTTTCTTT. Full variable domain (missing parts from reference TRBV28 and TRBJ1-1): DVKVTQSSRYLVKRTGEKVFLECVQDMDHENMFWYRQDPGLGLRLIYFSYDVKMKEKGDIPEGYSVSREKKERFSLILESASTNQTSMYLCASSLDHTEAFFGQGTRLTVV.

The chain has TRBV2 and TRBJ2-5, with TRBD1 as a possible D gene (7 bases). CDR3 length equals 14 residues. Germline V gene sequence: CDR1 SNHLY, CDR2 FYNNEI. The ends were cut back, 3 bases at V and 4 bases at J, with 12 bases in the middle. The CDR3 DNA sequence: TGTGCCAGCAGTGAGAACAGGGGAGGAGAGACCCAGTACTTC. Translating gives CASSENRGGETQYF.

There are a few counts of this clone. V and J are TRBV18 and TRBJ2-7, with D uncertain. The V end was cut by 3 bases, the J end by 3 bases, with 9 bases between. The germline gives CDR1 KGHSH, CDR2 LQKENI. This CDR3 is built from 13 residues. The CDR3 DNA reads as TGTGCCAGCTCACCTTACAGTAACTACGAGCAGTACTTC. It specifies CASSPYSNYEQYF.

This clone was observed at least ten times. The V call is TRBV19, the J call TRBJ1-1; 7 bases are shared with TRBD1. The V gene's germline CDR1 is LNHDA and CDR2 SQIVND (reference sequence). The CDR3 runs to 14 residues. V shed 6 bases, J shed 4 bases, and the junction held 8 bases outside the gene matches. CDR3 protein: CASRKLQGPTEAFF. Here the CDR3 DNA reads TGTGCCAGTAGGAAGCTACAGGGGCCCACTGAAGCTTTCTTT.

As regards this clone: The sample carries other DNA sequences with the same CDR3. The chain recombines TRBV5-6 with TRBJ2-1; D not certain. The CDR3 sequence is 15 residues long. The germline V gene has CDR1 SGHDT and CDR2 YYEEEE. Between the trimmed V and J ends, which lost 1 base and 6 bases, there was a span of 14 bases. This CDR3 reads CASSLLKGHSNEQFF. The CDR3 nucleotides read TGTGCCAGCAGCTTGTTGAAAGGCCACTCCAATGAGCAGTTCTTC.

The J gene is TRBJ2-7, the V gene TRBV20-1; weak D call: TRBD2 (6 bases). The CDR3 has 11 amino acids. Germline V lookup: CDR1 DFQATT, CDR2 SNEGSKA (reference sequence). Trimming removed 6 bases at V and 3 bases at J, with 9 bases between. CDR3 residues: CSATTSYEQYF. The CDR3 nucleotides read TGCAGTGCGACGACTAGCTACGAGCAGTACTTC.

This clone has only a few counts. The chain has TRBV9 and TRBJ2-3, with D tentatively TRBD1 or TRBD2 (10 bases each). In germline, CDR1 is SGDLS, CDR2 YYNGEE. Trimming stripped 4 bases from V and 1 base from J, with 25 bases between. This CDR3 is built from 19 residues. The chain's CDR3 is CASSPRGQGLAGGTDTQYF. CDR3 sequence (DNA): TGTGCCAGCAGCCCTAGGGGACAGGGGCTAGCGGGAGGCACAGATACGCAGTATTTT. Drawing the rest from reference TRBV9 and TRBJ2-3, the complete variable domain is DSGVTQTPKHLITATGQRVTLRCSPRSGDLSVYWYQQSLDQGLQFLIQYYNGEERAKGNILERFSAQQFPDLHSELNLSSLELGDSALYFCASSPRGQGLAGGTDTQYFGPGTRLTVL.

J is TRBJ1-2 and V is TRBV18; 8 bases are a match to TRBD1. CDR3 length: 14 residues. Germline trimming cut 5 bases from V and 7 bases from J; bases unmatched to any gene: 9. Germline V lookup: CDR1 KGHSH, CDR2 LQKENI. The CDR3 protein is CASSAGQGGSGYTF. CDR3 in DNA: TGTGCCAGCTCAGCCGGACAGGGAGGAAGTGGCTACACCTTC. The whole variable domain, remainder taken from reference TRBV18 and TRBJ1-2, is NAGVMQNPRHLVRRRGQEARLRCSPMKGHSHVYWYRQLPEEGLKFMVYLQKENIIDESGMPKERFSAEFPKEGPSILRIQQVVRGDSAAYFCASSAGQGGSGYTFGSGTRLTVV.

This clone was recorded a few times. Other DNA sequences in this sample translate to the same CDR3. V gene TRBV19 combines with J gene TRBJ2-3; possibly TRBD2 for D (5 bases). This CDR3 contains 14 residues. The germline V and J ends were trimmed by 1 base and 0 bases, with 5 bases remaining between them. Germline loops: CDR1 LNHDA, CDR2 SQIVND (reference sequence). Here the CDR3 DNA reads TGTGCCAGTAGTATAGGCGGGAGCACAGATACGCAGTATTTT. It codes for CASSIGGSTDTQYF.

This clone was picked up a small number of times. Additional DNA sequences in this sample encode the identical CDR3. The chain recombines TRBV9 with TRBJ2-3; D unresolved. Deletions cut 0 bases from V and 3 bases from J, with 2 bases between. CDR1 is SGDLS, CDR2 YYNGEE, per germline. The CDR3 runs to 12 residues. The CDR3 DNA follows: TGTGCCAGCAGCGTAGTAACAGATACGCAGTATTTT. Translated, it gives CASSVVTDTQYF.

In this sample, this clone turned up a few times. J is TRBJ2-2 and V is TRBV2; 8 nucleotides line up with TRBD1. In germline, CDR1 is SNHLY, CDR2 FYNNEI. After removal of 11 bases from V and 7 bases from J, the junction contained 3 bases not matched to a gene. The CDR3 length is 11 residues. Here the CDR3 reads CAGQGNGELFF. The CDR3 DNA sequence: TGTGCCGGACAGGGTAACGGGGAGCTGTTTTTT.

This clone was seen a few times. This chain uses TRBV7-6 with TRBJ2-2; TRBD1 is a possible D gene (5 bases). The CDR3 extends over 16 amino acids. V lost 5 bases and J lost 0, with 13 bases in between. In germline, CDR1 is SGHVS, CDR2 FNYEAQ. DNA for the CDR3: TGTGCCAGCAGCCCATGGGGCCTACCGAACACCGGGGAGCTGTTTTTT. This translates into CASSPWGLPNTGELFF.

The gene calls are TRBV6-6 and TRBJ2-1; D unresolved. The V end lost 1 base, the J end lost 8 bases, and 3 bases lay between the germline ends. Germline CDR1 MNHNY, CDR2 SVGAGI (reference sequence). The CDR3 extends over 11 amino acids. The CDR3 loop reads CASSYFDEQFF. The CDR3 nucleotides read TGTGCCAGCAGTTACTTTGATGAGCAGTTCTTC.

V usage is TRBV7-9 and J usage is TRBJ2-3, with 9 bases aligning to TRBD2. Trimming cost V 0 bases and J 6 bases; bases outside gene matches: 7. Germline lookup yields CDR1 SEHNR and CDR2 FQNEAQ (reference sequence). The CDR3 length is 16 residues. CDR3 DNA sequence: TGTGCCAGCAGCTTAGCGGTTCTAGCGGGAAGGGATACGCAGTATTTT. As protein: CASSLAVLAGRDTQYF.

For this clone: A much bigger clone sits one base away, suggesting this may be a read error. The sample has other DNA sequences that encode this CDR3 too. As DNA, the CDR3 is TGTGCCAGCAGCGGTTACGAGCAGTACTTC. Translation gives CASSGYEQYF. The chain has TRBV7-9 and TRBJ2-7, with unresolved D. This CDR3 comprises 10 residues. Germline V gene lookup returns CDR1 SEHNR and CDR2 FQNEAQ (reference sequence). With 5 bases removed from V and 4 bases from J, the gap between germline ends came to 3 bases.

This clone was seen only a few times. The chain links TRBV5-1 to TRBJ2-4, with D possibly being TRBD1 (6 bases). CDR1 and CDR2 (germline): SGHRS, YFSETQ. Trimming left V 0 bases short and J 7 bases short, with 17 bases between. CDR3 length: 16 residues. The CDR3 loop reads CASSLDPSTGWNIQYF. In DNA form, the CDR3 reads TGCGCCAGCAGCTTGGACCCTTCTACAGGGTGGAACATTCAGTACTTC.

This clone was observed a handful of times. The chain employs TRBV2 and TRBJ2-2; D is perhaps TRBD1 (5 bases). In germline, CDR1 is SNHLY, CDR2 FYNNEI. The CDR3 spans 14 residues. Trimming removed 9 bases from V and 4 bases from J, with 15 bases in between. CDR3 in DNA: TGTGCCAGTAATAGACAGTCCTCCACCGGGGAGCTGTTTTTT. Protein: CASNRQSSTGELFF.

This rearrangement joins TRBV5-1 to TRBJ2-7, with unresolved D. CDR1 is SGHRS, CDR2 YFSETQ, per germline. Trimming shortened V by 2 bases and J by 0 bases, and 9 bases separated the two germline ends. The CDR3 is 14 amino acids. The CDR3 DNA reads as TGCGCCAGCAGCTTAGACTCGAGCTCCTACGAGCAGTACTTC. Translated: CASSLDSSSYEQYF.

The chain carries TRBV7-2 and TRBJ2-3, with 7 positions matching TRBD2. This CDR3 comprises 16 residues. Germline-derived CDR1 and CDR2 are SGHTA and FQGNSA. Unmatched junction bases numbered 7, after V lost 0 bases and J lost 4 bases. The CDR3, as DNA: TGTGCCAGCAGCTTAGCGATGGCGGGAGTGGCAGATACGCAGTATTTT. This codes for CASSLAMAGVADTQYF.

This clone was seen a handful of times. This rearrangement joins TRBV5-4 to TRBJ2-1, with D perhaps matching TRBD2 (6 bases). Germline loops: CDR1 SGHNT, CDR2 YYREEE (reference sequence). V was cut by 2 bases and J by 5 bases, with 11 bases left in between. CDR3 length: 14 amino acids. The CDR3 reads CASSFGGRHNEQFF. In DNA, the CDR3 is TGTGCCAGCAGCTTCGGGGGTAGGCACAATGAGCAGTTCTTC.

V gene TRBV2 combines with J gene TRBJ1-5; D is unclear. Between the trimmed V and J ends, which lost 6 bases and 0 bases, there was a span of 6 bases. There are 13 residues in the CDR3. Germline lookup yields CDR1 SNHLY and CDR2 FYNNEI. The DNA of the CDR3 is TGTGCCAGCAGACGGATTAGCAATCAGCCCCAGCATTTT. It specifies CASRRISNQPQHF.